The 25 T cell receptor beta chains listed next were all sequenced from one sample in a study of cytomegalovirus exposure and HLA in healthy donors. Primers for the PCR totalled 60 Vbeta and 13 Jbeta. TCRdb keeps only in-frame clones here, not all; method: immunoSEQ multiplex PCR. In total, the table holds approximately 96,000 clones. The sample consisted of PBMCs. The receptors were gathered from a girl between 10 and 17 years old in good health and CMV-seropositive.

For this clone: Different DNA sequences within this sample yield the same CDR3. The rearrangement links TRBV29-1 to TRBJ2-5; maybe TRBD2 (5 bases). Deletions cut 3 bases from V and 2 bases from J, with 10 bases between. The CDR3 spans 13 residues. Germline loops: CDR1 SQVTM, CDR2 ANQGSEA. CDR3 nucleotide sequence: TGCAGCGTTGATGAGGGCATTCAAGAGACCCAGTACTTC. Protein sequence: CSVDEGIQETQYF.

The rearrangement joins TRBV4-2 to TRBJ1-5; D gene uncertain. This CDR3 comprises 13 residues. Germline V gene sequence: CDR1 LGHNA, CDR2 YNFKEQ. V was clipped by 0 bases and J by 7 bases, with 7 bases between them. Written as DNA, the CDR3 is TGTGCCAGCAGCCAAGATGGGGAGCAGCCCCAGCATTTT. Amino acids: CASSQDGEQPQHF.

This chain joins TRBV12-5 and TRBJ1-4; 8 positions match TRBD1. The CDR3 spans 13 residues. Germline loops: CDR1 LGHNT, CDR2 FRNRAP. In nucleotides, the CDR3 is TGTGCATCACAGGGGGAGCCCAATGAAAAACTGTTTTTT. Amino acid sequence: CASQGEPNEKLFF.

In nucleotides, the CDR3 is TGCGCCAGCAGCTCTACTGGTAGCGGGGGGGCTTACGAGCAGTACTTC. Translating gives CASSSTGSGGAYEQYF. The rearrangement uses TRBV5-1 and TRBJ2-7, with TRBD2 matching 11 bases. V was pared by 3 bases and J by 4 bases, with 9 bases of the junction left unmatched. The CDR3 has 16 residues. CDR1 SGHRS and CDR2 YFSETQ come from the germline V gene.

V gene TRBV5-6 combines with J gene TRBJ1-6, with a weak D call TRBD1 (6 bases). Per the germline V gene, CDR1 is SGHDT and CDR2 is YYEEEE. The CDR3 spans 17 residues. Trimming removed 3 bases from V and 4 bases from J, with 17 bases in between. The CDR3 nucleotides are TGTGCCAGCAGCTCAAAGGGGGTCGGGACATATAATTCACCCCTCCACTTT. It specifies CASSSKGVGTYNSPLHF.

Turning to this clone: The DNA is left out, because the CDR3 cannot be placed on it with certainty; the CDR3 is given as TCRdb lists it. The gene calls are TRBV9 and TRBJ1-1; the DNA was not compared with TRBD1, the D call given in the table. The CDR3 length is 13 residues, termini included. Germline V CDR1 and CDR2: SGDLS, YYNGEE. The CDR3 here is CASSVGRGTEDFF.

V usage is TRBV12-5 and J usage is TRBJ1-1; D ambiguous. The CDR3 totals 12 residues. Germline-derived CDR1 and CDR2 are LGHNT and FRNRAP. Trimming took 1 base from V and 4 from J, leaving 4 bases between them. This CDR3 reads CASGLGGTEAFF. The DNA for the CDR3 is TGTGCTAGTGGTTTGGGAGGCACTGAAGCTTTCTTT.

Written as DNA, the CDR3 is TGTGCCAGCAGTCCTTTTGACAGGAGGGATACGCAGTATTTT. It translates to CASSPFDRRDTQYF. The chain links TRBV6-5 to TRBJ2-3, with a weak D call TRBD1 (6 bases). Germline lookup yields CDR1 MNHEY and CDR2 SVGAGI. The CDR3 sequence is 14 residues long. V lost 5 bases, J lost 6 bases, and 15 bases lay in between.

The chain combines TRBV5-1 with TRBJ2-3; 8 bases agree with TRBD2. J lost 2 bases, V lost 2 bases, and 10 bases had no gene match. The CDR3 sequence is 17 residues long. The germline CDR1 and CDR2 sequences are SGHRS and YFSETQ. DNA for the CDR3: TGCGCCAGCAGCTTCCCTTATGCGGGGGGACCCACAGATACGCAGTATTTT. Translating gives CASSFPYAGGPTDTQYF.

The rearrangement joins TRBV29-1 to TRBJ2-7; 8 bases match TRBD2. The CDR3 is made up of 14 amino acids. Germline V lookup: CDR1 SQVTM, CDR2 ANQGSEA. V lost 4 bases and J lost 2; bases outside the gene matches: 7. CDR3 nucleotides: TGCAGCGTTGTGAAGCGGGGGAGCGCCTACGAGCAGTACTTC. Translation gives CSVVKRGSAYEQYF.

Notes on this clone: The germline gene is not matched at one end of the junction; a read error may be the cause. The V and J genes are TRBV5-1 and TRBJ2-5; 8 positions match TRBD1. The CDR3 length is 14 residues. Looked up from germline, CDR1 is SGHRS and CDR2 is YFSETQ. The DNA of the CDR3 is TGCGCCAGCAGCGCTGACAGGGGAGAAGAGAACCAGTACTTC. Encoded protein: CASSADRGEENQYF.

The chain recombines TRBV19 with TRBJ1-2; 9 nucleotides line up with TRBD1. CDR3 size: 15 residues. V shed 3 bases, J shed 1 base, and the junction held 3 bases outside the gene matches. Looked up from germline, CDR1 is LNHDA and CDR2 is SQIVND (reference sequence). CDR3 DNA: TGTGCCAGTAGTATGAGGGACAGGGATAACTATGGCTACACCTTC. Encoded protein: CASSMRDRDNYGYTF.

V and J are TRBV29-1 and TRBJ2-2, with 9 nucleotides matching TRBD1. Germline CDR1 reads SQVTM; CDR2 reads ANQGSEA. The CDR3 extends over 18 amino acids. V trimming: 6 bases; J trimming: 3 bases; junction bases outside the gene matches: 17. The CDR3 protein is CSVQESPFTGGDTGELFF. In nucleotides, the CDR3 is TGCAGCGTCCAAGAGTCCCCATTTACAGGGGGCGACACCGGGGAGCTGTTTTTT.

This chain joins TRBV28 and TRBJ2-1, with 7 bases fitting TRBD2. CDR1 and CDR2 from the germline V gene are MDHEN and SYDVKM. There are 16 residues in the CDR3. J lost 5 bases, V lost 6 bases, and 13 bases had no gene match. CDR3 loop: CASSELGTTNNNEQFF. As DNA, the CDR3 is TGTGCCAGCAGCGAACTCGGGACTACAAACAACAATGAGCAGTTCTTC.

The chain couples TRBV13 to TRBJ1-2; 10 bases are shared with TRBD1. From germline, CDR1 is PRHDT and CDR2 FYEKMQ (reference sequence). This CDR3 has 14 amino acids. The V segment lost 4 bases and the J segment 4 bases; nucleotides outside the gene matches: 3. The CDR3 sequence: CASSSGTGVYGYTF. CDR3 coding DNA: TGTGCCAGCAGCTCCGGGACAGGGGTCTATGGCTACACCTTC.

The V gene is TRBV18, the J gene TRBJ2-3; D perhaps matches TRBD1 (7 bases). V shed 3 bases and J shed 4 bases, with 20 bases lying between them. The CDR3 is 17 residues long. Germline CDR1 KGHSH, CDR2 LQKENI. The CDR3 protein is CASSPTQGGRYPDTQYF. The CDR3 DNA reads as TGTGCCAGCTCACCGACTCAGGGGGGACGATATCCAGATACGCAGTATTTT.

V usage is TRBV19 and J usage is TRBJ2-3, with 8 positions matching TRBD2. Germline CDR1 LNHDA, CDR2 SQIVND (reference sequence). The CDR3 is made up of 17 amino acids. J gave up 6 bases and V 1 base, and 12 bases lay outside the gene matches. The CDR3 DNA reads TGTGCCAGTAGTATAGGTCCGCCGGGGGGGGCTGGGGATACGCAGTATTTT. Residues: CASSIGPPGGAGDTQYF.

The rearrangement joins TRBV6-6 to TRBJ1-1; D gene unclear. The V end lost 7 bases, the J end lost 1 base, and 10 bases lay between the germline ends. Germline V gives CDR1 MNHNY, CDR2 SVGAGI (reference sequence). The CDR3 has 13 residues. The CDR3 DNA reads TGTGCCAGCATAACGCCGGGGAACACTGAAGCTTTCTTT. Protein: CASITPGNTEAFF.

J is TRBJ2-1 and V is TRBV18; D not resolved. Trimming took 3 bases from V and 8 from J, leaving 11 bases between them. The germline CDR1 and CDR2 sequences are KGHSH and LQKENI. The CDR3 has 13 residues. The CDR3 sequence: CASSPLEIHEQFF. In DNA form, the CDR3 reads TGTGCCAGCTCACCCTTGGAGATCCATGAGCAGTTCTTC.

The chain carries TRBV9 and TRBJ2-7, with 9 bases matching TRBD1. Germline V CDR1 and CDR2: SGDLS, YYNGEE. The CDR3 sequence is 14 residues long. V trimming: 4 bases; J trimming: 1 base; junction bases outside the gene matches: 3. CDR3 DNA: TGTGCCAGCAGCTATGGACAGGGGTCCTACGAGCAGTACTTC. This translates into CASSYGQGSYEQYF.

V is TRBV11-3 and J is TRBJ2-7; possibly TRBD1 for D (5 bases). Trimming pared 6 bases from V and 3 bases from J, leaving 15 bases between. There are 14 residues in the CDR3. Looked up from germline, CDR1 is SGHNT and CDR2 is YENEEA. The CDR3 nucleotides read TGTGCCAGCAGTGCGCGCGCAGGGCTCTACGAGCAGTACGTC. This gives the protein CASSARAGLYEQYV.

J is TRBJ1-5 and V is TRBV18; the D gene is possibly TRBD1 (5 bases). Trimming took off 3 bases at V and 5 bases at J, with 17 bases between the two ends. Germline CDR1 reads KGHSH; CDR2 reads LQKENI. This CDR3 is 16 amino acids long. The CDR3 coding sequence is TGTGCCAGCTCACCGGCCGTGGGGCAGATGGATCAGCCCCAGCATTTT. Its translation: CASSPAVGQMDQPQHF.

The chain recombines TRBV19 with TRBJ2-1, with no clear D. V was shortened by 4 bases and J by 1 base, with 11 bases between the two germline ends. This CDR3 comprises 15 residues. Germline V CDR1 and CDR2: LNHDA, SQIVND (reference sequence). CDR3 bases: TGTGCCAGTAGTAAACGAGAGGAGTCCTACAATGAGCAGTTCTTC. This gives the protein CASSKREESYNEQFF.

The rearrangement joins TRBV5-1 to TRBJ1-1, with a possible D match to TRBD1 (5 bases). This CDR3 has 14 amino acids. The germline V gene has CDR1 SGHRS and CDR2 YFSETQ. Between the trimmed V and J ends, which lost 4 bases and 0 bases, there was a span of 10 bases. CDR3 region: CASSGGTVNTEAFF. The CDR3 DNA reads TGCGCCAGCAGCGGAGGGACGGTGAACACTGAAGCTTTCTTT.

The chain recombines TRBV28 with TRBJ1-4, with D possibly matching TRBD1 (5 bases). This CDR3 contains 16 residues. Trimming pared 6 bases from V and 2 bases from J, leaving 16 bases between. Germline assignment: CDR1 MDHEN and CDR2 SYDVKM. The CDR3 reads CASRLSDRTTNEKLFF. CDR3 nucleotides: TGTGCCAGCAGACTTAGTGACAGAACCACTAATGAAAAACTGTTTTTT.